This is a list of T cell receptor beta chains from one sample in a study of T cell responses to AZD1222 COVID-19 vaccine. The data were produced by immunoSEQ multiplex PCR, yet TCRdb's version contains in-frame clones alone and is incomplete. This repertoire shows around 130,000 clones, about nine tenths found once; its top ten account for about 1.1%. The sequencing used peripheral blood, collected 28 days after the second AZD1222 dose. These receptors were obtained from an adult who received the AZD1222 COVID-19 vaccine. CDR3s include the opening cysteine and the closing phenylalanine or tryptophan. A D gene is named only where the DNA matches it firmly. Not every row has a clone size; where given, it reads once, few, many or a size class.

d_gene | j_gene | abundance | v_gene | CDR3aa | CDR3nt
TRBD1 | TRBJ2-5 | once | TRBV24-1 | CATSDPRTGTQETQYF | TGTGCCACCAGTGACCCCCGGACAGGTACCCAAGAGACCCAGTACTTC
. | TRBJ2-6 | . | TRBV30 | CAWSVVSGANVLTF | TGTGCCTGGAGTGTAGTCTCTGGGGCCAACGTCCTGACTTTC
TRBD1 | TRBJ2-7 | . | TRBV7-8 | CASSAAQGARYEQYF | TGTGCCAGCAGCGCCGCGCAGGGGGCGCGGTACGAGCAGTACTTC
. | TRBJ1-6 | . | TRBV6-5 | CASTRDRLYFF | TGTGCCAGCACCCGAGACAGACTATACTTTTTT
TRBD1 | TRBJ2-5 | . | TRBV3-1/TRBV3-2 | CASSQVPGQGTRETQYF | TGTGCCAGCAGCCAAGTTCCGGGACAGGGGACTCGGGAGACCCAGTACTTC
. | TRBJ1-1 | . | TRBV19 | CASRLARVNTEAFF | TGTGCCAGTAGATTGGCCAGGGTGAACACTGAAGCTTTCTTT
. | TRBJ1-5 | . | TRBV20-1 | CSASKDSRSNQPQHF | TGCAGTGCTAGTAAGGACAGCCGTAGCAATCAGCCCCAGCATTTT
. | TRBJ2-2 | . | TRBV7-9 | CASSQTGTPTGELFF | TGTGCCAGCAGTCAAACCGGGACACCAACCGGGGAGCTGTTTTTT
TRBD2 | TRBJ2-2 | . | TRBV30 | CAWTSGGAGELFF | TGTGCCTGGACTAGCGGGGGGGCCGGGGAGCTGTTTTTT
. | TRBJ1-6 | . | TRBV27 | CASRWGNSYNSPLHF | TGTGCCAGCAGATGGGGGAACAGTTATAATTCACCCCTCCACTTT
. | TRBJ2-2 | . | TRBV3-1/TRBV3-2 | CASRWGWAGELFF | TGTGCCAGCAGGTGGGGCTGGGCCGGGGAGCTGTTTTTT
. | TRBJ1-1 | . | TRBV29-1 | CSVERGEDTEAFF | TGCAGCGTTGAAAGGGGGGAGGACACTGAAGCTTTCTTT
TRBD2 | TRBJ2-7 | few | TRBV7-2 | CASSLASGGDEQYF | TGTGCCAGCAGCTTAGCTAGCGGGGGGGACGAGCAGTACTTC
TRBD2 | TRBJ2-5 | . | TRBV6-5 | CASRRTSGMQETQYF | TGTGCCAGCAGAAGGACTAGCGGGATGCAAGAGACCCAGTACTTC
TRBD1 | TRBJ2-3 | . | TRBV5-6 | CASSTGGEDTQYF | TGTGCCAGCAGTACAGGGGGCGAGGATACGCAGTATTTT
. | TRBJ1-5 | once | TRBV11-2 | CASSLGSNQPQHF | TGTGCCAGCAGCTTAGGTAGCAATCAGCCCCAGCATTTT